This T cell receptor beta chain originates from a study of shared clonotypes between healthy human individuals. Measured with immunoSEQ multiplex PCR; TCRdb has only the in-frame clones, and not every one. The repertoire holds about 470,000 clones, with roughly 77% as singletons. The CDR3 sequence is 13 residues long. Losses at the gene ends were 7 bases for V and 6 bases for J; bases not matched to a gene: 5. Germline values: CDR1 MNHEY, CDR2 SMNVEV (reference sequence). The chain joins TRBV27 to TRBJ1-1; the match to TRBD1 covers 10 bases. This receptor was identified in a woman in her thirties or forties in good health. Some clones in this sample may be carry-over from other donors' samples. Sequenced input: PBMCs. The CDR3 reads CASTTGGSAEAFF. The CDR3 DNA reads TGTGCCAGCACGACAGGGGGCAGCGCTGAAGCTTTCTTT.